The 18 T cell receptor beta chains presented below share a single source sample, sequenced in a study of blood T cell repertoires in COVID-19. TCRdb's copy holds only in-frame clones and misses some; the assay was immunoSEQ multiplex PCR. The sample has under 200,000 clones; 84% are singletons. Sequencing used PBMCs or T cells enriched from blood (not recorded which). The receptors come from a woman between 50 and 59 years old who had recovered from COVID-19.

V and J are TRBV6-1 and TRBJ1-2; tentative D call: TRBD1 (5 bases). The germline CDR1 and CDR2 sequences are MNHNS and SASEGT. The V and J ends lost 1 base and 7 bases respectively, with 16 bases between them. This CDR3 region has 15 residues. Written as DNA, the CDR3 is TGTGCCAGCAGTGAAGTCCAGGGATTGGCGTTTGGCTACACCTTC. The encoded protein is CASSEVQGLAFGYTF.

The V and J genes are TRBV2 and TRBJ2-7; D is possibly TRBD1 (6 bases). Trimming took off 5 bases at V and 4 bases at J, with 12 bases between the two ends. The germline V gene encodes CDR1 SNHLY and CDR2 FYNNEI. The CDR3 runs 13 residues. CDR3 residues: CASSRDTAYEQYF. Here the CDR3 DNA reads TGTGCCAGCAGTCGGGACACTGCATACGAGCAGTACTTC.

The V gene is TRBV6-5, the J gene TRBJ2-2, with TRBD2 matching 11 bases. Trimming at V came to 8 bases and at J to 10 bases, leaving 9 bases not matched to a gene. CDR1 and CDR2 (germline): MNHEY, SVGAGI. The CDR3 contains 14 residues. The CDR3 coding sequence is TGTGCCAGCCGCGAACTAGCGGGAGCGGTGGAGCTGTTTTTT. It codes for CASRELAGAVELFF.

Comments on this clone: Within the sample, other DNA sequences also encode this same CDR3. This rearrangement joins TRBV9 to TRBJ1-2; D may be TRBD1 (5 bases). V gave up 0 bases and J gave up 8 bases, with 17 bases separating them. This CDR3 has 15 residues. Germline lookup yields CDR1 SGDLS and CDR2 YYNGEE. Written as DNA, the CDR3 is TGTGCCAGCAGCGTAGGTCCGGGGGTCTCGGGGGGCTACACCTTC. Its protein product is CASSVGPGVSGGYTF.

The chain joins TRBV27 to TRBJ1-2; D is undetermined. Trimming pared 5 bases from V and 1 base from J, leaving 14 bases between. The CDR3 consists of 15 residues. Germline V lookup: CDR1 MNHEY, CDR2 SMNVEV (reference sequence). Here the CDR3 reads CASSAEDAHNYGYTF. In nucleotides, the CDR3 is TGTGCCAGCAGTGCCGAGGATGCCCATAACTATGGCTACACCTTC.

As DNA, the CDR3 is TGCGCCAGCAGCCTTCTGGGGCGGGAGCAGTTCTTC. It encodes CASSLLGREQFF. The rearrangement links TRBV4-1 to TRBJ2-1; a weak D match, TRBD1 (5 bases). CDR3 size: 12 residues. The germline V gene has CDR1 MGHRA and CDR2 YSYEKL. Trimming removed 4 bases from V and 10 bases from J, with 11 bases in between.

This clone has only one observation. The chain joins TRBV2 to TRBJ1-2; 8 positions agree with TRBD1. The CDR3 contains 16 residues. Germline trimming cut 6 bases from V and 8 bases from J; bases unmatched to any gene: 17. In germline, CDR1 is SNHLY, CDR2 FYNNEI. The CDR3 reads CASRKNGQGATRGYTF. The DNA of the CDR3 is TGTGCCAGCAGGAAAAACGGTCAGGGGGCCACGAGGGGCTACACCTTC.

This clone was recorded only once. V usage is TRBV6-2 or TRBV6-3 and J usage is TRBJ1-4, with 8 bases fitting TRBD1. J was trimmed by 3 bases and V by 8 bases; bases with no gene match: 8. Germline lookup yields CDR1 MNHEY and CDR2 SVGEGT. The CDR3 is made up of 15 amino acids. The CDR3 protein is CASCPGGAANEKLFF. CDR3 bases: TGTGCCAGCTGCCCAGGGGGCGCAGCTAATGAAAAACTGTTTTTT.

The chain uses TRBV6-5 and TRBJ2-7; D is possibly TRBD1 (6 bases). The CDR3 runs to 13 residues. V dropped 6 bases and J dropped 3 bases, with 12 bases sitting between them. Germline-derived CDR1 and CDR2 are MNHEY and SVGAGI. CDR3 sequence reads: CASSIQGGYEQYF. Written as DNA, the CDR3 is TGTGCCAGCAGCATACAGGGCGGCTACGAGCAGTACTTC.

Only one count was recorded for this clone. The chain has TRBV5-1 and TRBJ1-4; the match to TRBD1 covers 8 bases. The CDR3 is 15 amino acids. The V gene's germline CDR1 is SGHRS and CDR2 YFSETQ. Trimming removed 4 bases from V and 5 bases from J; junction bases left unmatched: 7. The CDR3 DNA follows: TGCGCCAGCAGCGGACAGGGTAGGGGAAATGAAAAACTGTTTTTT. This codes for CASSGQGRGNEKLFF.

CDR3 sequence (DNA): TGTGCCAGCAGCCCGACAGCGAACTATGGCTACACCTTC. It specifies CASSPTANYGYTF. The chain uses TRBV6-2 or TRBV6-3 and TRBJ1-2; possible D gene TRBD1, 5 bases. Germline CDR1 reads MNHEY; CDR2 reads SVGEGT. The length of the CDR3 is 13 residues. With 6 bases removed from V and 2 bases from J, the gap between germline ends came to 10 bases.

The gene calls are TRBV11-2 and TRBJ1-1, with 7 nucleotides matching TRBD1. The junction had 5 bases not matched to a gene; V was cut back by 5 bases and J by 5 bases. The germline gives CDR1 SGHAT, CDR2 FQNNGV. This CDR3 has 13 residues. CDR3: CASSADRVTEAFF. DNA of the CDR3: TGTGCCAGCAGCGCAGACAGGGTAACTGAAGCTTTCTTT.

V is TRBV7-2 and J is TRBJ2-1; D is undetermined. Germline V gives CDR1 SGHTA, CDR2 FQGNSA. V dropped 7 bases and J dropped 12 bases, with 13 bases sitting between them. The CDR3 spans 11 residues. Here the CDR3 DNA reads TGTGCCAGCACCCAAAACGGAGCGCAGTTCTTC. This encodes CASTQNGAQFF. Filled out from reference TRBV7-2 and TRBJ2-1, the complete variable domain reads GAGVSQSPSNKVTEKGKDVELRCDPISGHTALYWYRQSLGQGLEFLIYFQGNSAPDKSGLPSDRFSAERTGGSVSTLTIQRTQQEDSAVYLCASTQNGAQFFGPGTRLTVL.

This sequence joins TRBV5-4 and TRBJ1-1; D remains ambiguous. This CDR3 region has 16 residues. Germline CDR1 SGHNT, CDR2 YYREEE (reference sequence). Trimming took off 1 base at V and 3 bases at J, with 16 bases between the two ends. The CDR3 region is CASSLLAGRRDTEAFF. The CDR3 nucleotides read TGTGCCAGCAGCTTGTTAGCTGGAAGACGAGACACTGAAGCTTTCTTT.

The genes are TRBV24-1 and TRBJ2-3, with TRBD1 matching 9 bases. Trimming removed 3 bases from V and 0 bases from J; junction bases left unmatched: 9. Germline CDR1 reads KGHDR; CDR2 reads SFDVKD. The CDR3 has 18 amino acids. The CDR3 DNA sequence: TGTGCCACCAGTGATCGGACAGGGGATGACTCTAGCACAGATACGCAGTATTTT. Its protein is CATSDRTGDDSSTDTQYF.

This clone has only a few counts. The V call is TRBV5-6, the J call TRBJ1-1; unclear D gene. CDR3 size: 12 residues. V was pared by 4 bases and J by 4 bases, with 8 bases between. Looked up from germline, CDR1 is SGHDT and CDR2 is YYEEEE. CDR3 amino acids: CASSVRSTEAFF. CDR3 bases: TGTGCCAGCAGCGTACGGAGCACTGAAGCTTTCTTT.

This sequence joins TRBV5-1 and TRBJ1-5, with D tentatively TRBD1 (5 bases). V gave up 2 bases and J gave up 3 bases, with 15 bases separating them. The CDR3 length is 16 residues. In germline, CDR1 is SGHRS, CDR2 YFSETQ. The chain's CDR3 is CASSLFPDNSNQPQHF. Here the CDR3 DNA reads TGCGCCAGCAGCTTATTTCCGGACAACTCCAATCAGCCCCAGCATTTT.

This chain links TRBV18 with TRBJ2-7; D not resolved. V dropped 6 bases and J dropped 4 bases, with 10 bases sitting between them. Germline V gives CDR1 KGHSH, CDR2 LQKENI. This CDR3 has 12 residues. CDR3 coding DNA: TGTGCCAGCTCCCCTAGTCTGTACGAGCAGTACTTC. Translating it yields CASSPSLYEQYF.